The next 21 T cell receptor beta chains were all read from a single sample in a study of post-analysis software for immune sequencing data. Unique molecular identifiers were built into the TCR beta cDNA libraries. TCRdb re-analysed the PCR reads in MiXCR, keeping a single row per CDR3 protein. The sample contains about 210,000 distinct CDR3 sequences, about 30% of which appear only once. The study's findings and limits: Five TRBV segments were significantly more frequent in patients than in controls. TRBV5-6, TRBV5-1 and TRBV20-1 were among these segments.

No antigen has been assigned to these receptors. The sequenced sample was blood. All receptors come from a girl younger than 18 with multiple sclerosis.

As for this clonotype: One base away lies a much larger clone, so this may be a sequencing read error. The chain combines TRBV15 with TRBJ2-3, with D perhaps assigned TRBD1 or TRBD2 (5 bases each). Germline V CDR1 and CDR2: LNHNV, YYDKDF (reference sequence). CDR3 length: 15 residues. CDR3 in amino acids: CVTSIQGSGTDTQYF. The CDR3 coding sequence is TGTGTCACCAGTATCCAGGGAAGCGGAACAGATACGCAGTATTTT.

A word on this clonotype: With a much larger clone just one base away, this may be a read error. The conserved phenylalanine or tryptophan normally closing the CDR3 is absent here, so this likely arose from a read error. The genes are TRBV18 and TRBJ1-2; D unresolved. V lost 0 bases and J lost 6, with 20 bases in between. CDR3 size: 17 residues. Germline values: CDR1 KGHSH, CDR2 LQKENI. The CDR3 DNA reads TGTGCCAGCTCACCACCGAACAATGAGGGTCGGGCGGATGGCTACACCTGC. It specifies CASSPPNNEGRADGYTC.

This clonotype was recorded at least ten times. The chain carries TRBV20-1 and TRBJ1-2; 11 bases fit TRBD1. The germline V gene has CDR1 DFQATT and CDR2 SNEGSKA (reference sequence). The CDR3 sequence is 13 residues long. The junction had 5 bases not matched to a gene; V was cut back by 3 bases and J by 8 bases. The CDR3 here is CSARDRGRVGYTF. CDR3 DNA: TGCAGTGCTAGGGACAGGGGGCGCGTCGGCTACACCTTC.

The CDR3 DNA reads as TGCAGTGGGAACCGGGCGAACAATCAGCCCCAGCATTTT. This encodes CSGNRANNQPQHF. The J gene is TRBJ1-5, the V gene TRBV20-1; D gene ambiguous. Trimming took 7 bases from V and 3 from J, leaving 13 bases between them. This CDR3 contains 13 residues. Germline CDR1 reads DFQATT; CDR2 reads SNEGSKA (reference sequence).

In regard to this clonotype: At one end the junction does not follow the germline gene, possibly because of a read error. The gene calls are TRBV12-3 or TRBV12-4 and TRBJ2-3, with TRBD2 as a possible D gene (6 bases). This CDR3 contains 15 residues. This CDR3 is CASSSPGTAADAQYF. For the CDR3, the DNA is TGTGCCAGCAGTTCCCCCGGGACTGCAGCAGATGCGCAGTATTTT.

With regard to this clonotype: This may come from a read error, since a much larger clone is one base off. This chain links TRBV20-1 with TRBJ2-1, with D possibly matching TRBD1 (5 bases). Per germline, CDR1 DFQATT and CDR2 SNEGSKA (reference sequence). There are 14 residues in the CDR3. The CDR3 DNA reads TGCAGTGCTCTCAAGGGGTCTCGCTACAATGAGCAGTGCTTC. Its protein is CSALKGSRYNEQCF.

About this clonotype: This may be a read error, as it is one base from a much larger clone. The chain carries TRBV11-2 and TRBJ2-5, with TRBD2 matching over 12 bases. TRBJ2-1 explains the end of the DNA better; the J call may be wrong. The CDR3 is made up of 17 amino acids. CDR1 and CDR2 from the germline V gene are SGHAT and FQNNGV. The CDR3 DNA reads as TGTGCCAGCAGTGGACTAGCGGGAATTCTCTACCAAGAGACCCAGTTCTTC. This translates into CASSGLAGILYQETQFF.

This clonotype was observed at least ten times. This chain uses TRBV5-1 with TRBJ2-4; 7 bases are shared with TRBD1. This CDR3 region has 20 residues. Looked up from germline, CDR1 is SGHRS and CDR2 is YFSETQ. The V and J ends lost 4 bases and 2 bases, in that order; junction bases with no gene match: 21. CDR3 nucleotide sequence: TGCGCCAGCAGCCCTAGCCAAACCCCACAGGGGAAGGGGACCAAAAACATTCAGTACTTC. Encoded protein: CASSPSQTPQGKGTKNIQYF.

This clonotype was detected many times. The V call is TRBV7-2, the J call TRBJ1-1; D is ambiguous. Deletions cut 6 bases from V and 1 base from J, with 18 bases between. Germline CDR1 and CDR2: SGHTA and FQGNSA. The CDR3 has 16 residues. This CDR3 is CASRPKVRGPNTEAFF. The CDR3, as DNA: TGTGCCAGCAGACCCAAGGTACGGGGTCCGAACACTGAAGCTTTCTTT.

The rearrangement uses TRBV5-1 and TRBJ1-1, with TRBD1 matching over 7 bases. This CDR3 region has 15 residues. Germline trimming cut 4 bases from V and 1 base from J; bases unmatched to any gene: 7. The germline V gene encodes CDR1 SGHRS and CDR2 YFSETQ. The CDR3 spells CASSLRTGKNTEAFF. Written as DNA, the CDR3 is TGCGCCAGCAGCCTTCGGACAGGCAAGAACACTGAAGCTTTCTTT.

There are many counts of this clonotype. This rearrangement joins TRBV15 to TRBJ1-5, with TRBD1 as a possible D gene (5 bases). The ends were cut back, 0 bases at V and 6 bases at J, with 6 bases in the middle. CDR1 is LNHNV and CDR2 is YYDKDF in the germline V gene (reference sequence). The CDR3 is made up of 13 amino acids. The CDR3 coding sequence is TGTGCCACCAGCAGAGATCAGGGTCAGCCCCAGCATTTT. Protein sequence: CATSRDQGQPQHF.

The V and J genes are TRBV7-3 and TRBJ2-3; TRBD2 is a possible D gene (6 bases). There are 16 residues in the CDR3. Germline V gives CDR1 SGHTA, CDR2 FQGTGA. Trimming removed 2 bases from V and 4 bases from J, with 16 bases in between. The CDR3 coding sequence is TGTGCCAGCAGCTTAGACCCGGGACTGGGCGCAGATACGCAGTATTTT. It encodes CASSLDPGLGADTQYF.

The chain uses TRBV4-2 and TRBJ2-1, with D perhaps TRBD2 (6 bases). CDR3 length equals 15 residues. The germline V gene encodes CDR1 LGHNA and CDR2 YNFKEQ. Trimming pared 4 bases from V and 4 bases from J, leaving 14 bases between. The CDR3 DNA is TGTGCCAGCAGCCCCGGAAGGAGGGGATACAATGAGCAGTTCTTC. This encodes CASSPGRRGYNEQFF.

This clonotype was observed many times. The CDR3 sequence: CASSPRQGGNNEQFF. The CDR3 nucleotides read TGTGCCAGCAGCCCCAGACAGGGAGGTAACAATGAGCAGTTCTTC. The gene calls are TRBV7-3 and TRBJ2-1; the D gene is possibly TRBD1 (7 bases). Trimming removed 5 bases at V and 5 bases at J, with 16 bases between. Germline CDR1 is SGHTA and CDR2 is FQGTGA. The CDR3 is made up of 15 amino acids.

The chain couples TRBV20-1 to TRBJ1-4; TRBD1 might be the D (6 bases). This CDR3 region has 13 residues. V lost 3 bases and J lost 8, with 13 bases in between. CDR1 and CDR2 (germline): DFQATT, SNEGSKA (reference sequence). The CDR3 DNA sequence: TGCAGTGCTAGCGGAAGGGGGGGGGAAAAACTGTTTTTT. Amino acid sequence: CSASGRGGEKLFF.

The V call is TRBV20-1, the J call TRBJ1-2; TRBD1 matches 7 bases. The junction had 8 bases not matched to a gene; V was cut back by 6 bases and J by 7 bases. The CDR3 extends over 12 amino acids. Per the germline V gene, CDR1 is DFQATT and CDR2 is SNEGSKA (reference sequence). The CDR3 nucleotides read TGCAGTGCACGTACAGGGGACAGTGGCTACACCTTC. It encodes CSARTGDSGYTF.

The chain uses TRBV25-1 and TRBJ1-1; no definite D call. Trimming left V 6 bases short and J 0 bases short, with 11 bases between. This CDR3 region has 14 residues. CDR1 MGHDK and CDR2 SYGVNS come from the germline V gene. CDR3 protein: CASRVGPLNTEAFF. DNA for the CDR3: TGTGCCAGCAGGGTAGGTCCCCTGAACACTGAAGCTTTCTTT.

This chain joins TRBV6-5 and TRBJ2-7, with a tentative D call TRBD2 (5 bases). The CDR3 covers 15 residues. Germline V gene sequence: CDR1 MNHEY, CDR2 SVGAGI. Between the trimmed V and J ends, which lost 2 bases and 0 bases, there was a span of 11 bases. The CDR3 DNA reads TGTGCCAGCAGTTACAGCGGTGCCAGCTCCTACGAGCAGTACTTC. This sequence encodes CASSYSGASSYEQYF.

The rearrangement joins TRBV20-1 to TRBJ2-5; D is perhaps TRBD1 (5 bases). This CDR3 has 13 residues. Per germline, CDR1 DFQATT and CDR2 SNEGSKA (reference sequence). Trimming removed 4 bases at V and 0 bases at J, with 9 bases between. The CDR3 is CSAIDSDQETQYF. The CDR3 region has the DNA TGCAGTGCTATAGACAGCGACCAAGAGACCCAGTACTTC.

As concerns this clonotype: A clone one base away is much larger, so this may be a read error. In nucleotides, the CDR3 is TGTGCCGGCAGCTCCCAGCGGATACACTCCTACAATGAGCAGTTCTTC. As protein: CAGSSQRIHSYNEQFF. This sequence joins TRBV28 and TRBJ2-1, with D possibly TRBD2 on 5 matching bases. The germline V gene encodes CDR1 MDHEN and CDR2 SYDVKM. This CDR3 has 16 amino acids.

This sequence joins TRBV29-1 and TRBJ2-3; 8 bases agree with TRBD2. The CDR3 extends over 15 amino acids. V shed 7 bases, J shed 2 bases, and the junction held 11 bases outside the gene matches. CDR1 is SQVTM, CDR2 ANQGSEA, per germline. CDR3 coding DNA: TGCAGCGCCTATTGGCCGACTAGCGTCACAGATACGCAGTATTTT. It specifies CSAYWPTSVTDTQYF.